These 13 T cell receptor beta chains were all obtained from the same sample, sequenced in a study of STAT3 mutations in large granular lymphocyte leukemia. Libraries were prepared by immunoSEQ multiplex PCR; TCRdb keeps only in-frame clonotypes and omits some of them. The data hold some 10,000 clones, with around 52% observed a single time. Points from the study as a whole: At least one immunodominant TCR beta clonotype appeared in every T-cell large granular lymphocyte leukemia patient.

These receptors' antigens are unknown. The material sequenced was peripheral blood mononuclear cells. These receptors all stem from a boy aged 10-17 years with T-cell large granular lymphocyte leukemia. Some clones in this sample may be carry-over from other donors' samples.

This chain uses TRBV5-4 with TRBJ1-1; no firm D call. This CDR3 has 14 amino acids. Germline CDR1 and CDR2: SGHNT and YYREEE (reference sequence). Trimming left V 0 bases short and J 2 bases short, with 8 bases between. Here the CDR3 reads CASSLGWVNTEAFF. CDR3 nucleotide sequence: TGTGCCAGCAGCTTGGGGTGGGTTAACACTGAAGCTTTCTTT.

The V call is TRBV27, the J call TRBJ2-1; 9 bases are shared with TRBD2. The CDR3 totals 14 residues. Trimming at V came to 5 bases and at J to 7 bases, leaving 6 bases not matched to a gene. Per the germline V gene, CDR1 is MNHEY and CDR2 is SMNVEV (reference sequence). This CDR3 reads CASSPPSGVNEQFF. CDR3 coding DNA: TGTGCCAGCAGTCCCCCTAGCGGGGTAAATGAGCAGTTCTTC.

The rearrangement uses TRBV7-9 and TRBJ1-5; D is possibly TRBD1 (5 bases). This CDR3 has 18 residues. Germline-derived CDR1 and CDR2 are SEHNR and FQNEAQ (reference sequence). V was trimmed by 6 bases and J by 2 bases, leaving 23 bases between them. CDR3 sequence (DNA): TGTGCCAGCAGTTCGGGACTTGATTTTTTAGACGGCAATCAGCCCCAGCATTTT. Protein: CASSSGLDFLDGNQPQHF.

J is TRBJ2-1 and V is TRBV5-1, with TRBD1 matching 9 bases. Trimming cost V 4 bases and J 6 bases; bases outside gene matches: 5. The CDR3 totals 14 residues. The germline V gene has CDR1 SGHRS and CDR2 YFSETQ. The CDR3 nucleotides are TGCGCCAGCAGCCCAGGACAGGGGCCCAATGAGCAGTTCTTC. Amino acid sequence: CASSPGQGPNEQFF.

The chain is built from TRBV7-9 and TRBJ2-7, with D uncertain. Germline V gene lookup returns CDR1 SEHNR and CDR2 FQNEAQ (reference sequence). V was pared by 5 bases and J by 0 bases, with 11 bases between. The CDR3 length is 14 residues. The CDR3 here is CASSGLGYSYEQYF. Written as DNA, the CDR3 is TGTGCCAGCAGCGGGCTAGGTTACTCCTACGAGCAGTACTTC.

This chain links TRBV5-1 with TRBJ1-6; the D is unclear. The germline gives CDR1 SGHRS, CDR2 YFSETQ. Trimming removed 6 bases at V and 0 bases at J, with 13 bases between. This CDR3 has 16 amino acids. CDR3: CASNEDPSSYNSPLHF. The CDR3 coding sequence is TGCGCCAGCAATGAAGACCCGAGCTCCTATAATTCACCCCTCCACTTT.

The chain has TRBV6-5 and TRBJ2-7; maybe TRBD2 (6 bases). Germline CDR1 reads MNHEY; CDR2 reads SVGAGI. The CDR3 length is 14 residues. Trimming took off 3 bases at V and 1 base at J, with 10 bases between the two ends. CDR3 amino acids: CASSYSGLSYEQYF. CDR3 sequence (DNA): TGTGCCAGCAGTTATAGCGGACTTTCCTACGAGCAGTACTTC.

This clone has just a few counts. Germline and junction disagree at one end, which may indicate a read error. This chain links TRBV5-1 with TRBJ1-5; 10 bases fit TRBD1. This CDR3 has 15 amino acids. CDR1 is SGHRS, CDR2 YFSETQ, per germline. The CDR3 bases are TGCGCCAGCAGATTGGGGGGGACAGGGGATCAGCCCCAGCATTTT. It codes for CASRLGGTGDQPQHF.

V usage is TRBV7-9 and J usage is TRBJ1-2, with 9 nucleotides matching TRBD1. V lost 0 bases, J lost 2 bases, and 1 base stayed unmatched. Germline V gene lookup returns CDR1 SEHNR and CDR2 FQNEAQ (reference sequence). The CDR3 contains 15 residues. The CDR3 here is CASSLAGQGNYGYTF. The CDR3 DNA sequence: TGTGCCAGCAGCTTAGCGGGACAGGGCAACTATGGCTACACCTTC. The full variable domain, its missing parts supplied by reference TRBV7-9 and TRBJ1-2, is DTGVSQNPRHKITKRGQNVTFRCDPISEHNRLYWYRQTLGQGPEFLTYFQNEAQLEKSRLLSDRFSAERPKGSFSTLEIQRTEQGDSAMYLCASSLAGQGNYGYTFGSGTRLTVV.

V is TRBV30 and J is TRBJ2-6, with 8 bases identical to TRBD2. V was clipped by 5 bases and J by 0 bases; unmatched bases: 3. The V gene's germline CDR1 is GTSNPN and CDR2 SVGIG (reference sequence). The CDR3 consists of 15 residues. The CDR3 bases are TGTGCCTGGCTCGGGGGGGCCTCTGGGGCCAACGTCCTGACTTTC. Residues: CAWLGGASGANVLTF.

This clone was found a few times. The chain links TRBV10-3 to TRBJ2-7; 10 nucleotides agree with TRBD1. CDR3 length: 16 amino acids. Unmatched junction bases numbered 9, after V lost 6 bases and J lost 1 base. Germline V gene sequence: CDR1 ENHRY, CDR2 SYGVKD. CDR3 nucleotides: TGTGCCATCAGCGAGCCCCGGGACAGGGGTTCCTACGAGCAGTACTTC. Translating it yields CAISEPRDRGSYEQYF.

This clone came up once. V is TRBV11-2 and J is TRBJ2-7, with TRBD1 identical over 10 bases. Germline V gene lookup returns CDR1 SGHAT and CDR2 FQNNGV. There are 15 residues in the CDR3. V gave up 5 bases and J gave up 3 bases; unmatched junction bases: 7. CDR3 sequence: CASSLTTGGDYEQYF. DNA of the CDR3: TGTGCCAGCAGCCTTACGACAGGGGGCGACTACGAGCAGTACTTC.

This clone was found a few times. This sequence joins TRBV5-1 and TRBJ2-7; 7 nucleotides match TRBD1. J gave up 3 bases and V 7 bases, and 7 bases lay outside the gene matches. CDR1 is SGHRS, CDR2 YFSETQ, per germline. The CDR3 loop spans 13 amino acids. CDR3 protein: CASGRQGLYEQYF. The CDR3 nucleotides read TGCGCCAGCGGACGACAGGGTCTCTACGAGCAGTACTTC.